One and the same sample provided the 10 T cell receptor beta chains below, sequenced in a study of shared T cell receptors in the human thymus. TCRdb's table, derived via immunoSEQ multiplex PCR, lists solely in-frame clones and lacks some. Of hundreds of thousands of clones listed, 80% to 90% are singletons. The same sample was also used in a study of human thymus T cells.

The material sequenced was thymocytes. All receptors derive from a girl less than two years old with a congenital heart defect.

Worth noting for this clone: At the DNA level, this CDR3 is encoded by other sequences in the same sample as well. The chain is built from TRBV5-1 and TRBJ2-1; tentatively, D is TRBD2 (5 bases). The CDR3 spans 13 residues. From germline, CDR1 is SGHRS and CDR2 YFSETQ. V was trimmed by 1 base and J by 4 bases, leaving 6 bases between them. In nucleotides, the CDR3 is TGCGCCAGCAGCTTGCGGGATTACAATGAGCAGTTCTTC. Its translation is CASSLRDYNEQFF.

The CDR3, as DNA: TGTGCCAGCAGCCCAGAGGGGAGGACTGAAGCTTTCTTT. Its protein product is CASSPEGRTEAFF. The chain recombines TRBV5-8 with TRBJ1-1, with D maybe TRBD1 (5 bases). This CDR3 contains 13 residues. The germline gives CDR1 SGHTS, CDR2 YDEGEE. Trimming removed 4 bases from V and 5 bases from J, with 12 bases in between.

The CDR3 here is CASSQVSRQGAEVYGYTF. CDR3 nucleotides: TGTGCCAGCAGCCAAGTTTCCCGACAGGGGGCTGAGGTCTATGGCTACACCTTC. This chain uses TRBV14 with TRBJ1-2; 10 positions agree with TRBD1. The germline CDR1 and CDR2 sequences are SGHDN and FVKESK. The CDR3 spans 18 residues. V trimming: 1 base; J trimming: 4 bases; junction bases outside the gene matches: 12.

The V gene is TRBV19, the J gene TRBJ2-7; the match to TRBD1 covers 8 bases. The CDR3 is 20 amino acids. The J segment lost 0 bases and the V segment lost 8 bases, leaving 24 bases of the junction unmatched. Germline V CDR1 and CDR2: LNHDA, SQIVND (reference sequence). The CDR3, as DNA: TGTGCCAGTTCCGGACAGGGACAAAGCCCGGAGAAAAGCCGCTCCTACGAGCAGTACTTC. This sequence encodes CASSGQGQSPEKSRSYEQYF. Supplemented by reference TRBV19 and TRBJ2-7, the full variable domain reads DGGITQSPKYLFRKEGQNVTLSCEQNLNHDAMYWYRQDPGQGLRLIYYSQIVNDFQKGDIAEGYSVSREKKESFPLTVTSAQKNPTAFYLCASSGQGQSPEKSRSYEQYFGPGTRLTVT.

The chain recombines TRBV27 with TRBJ2-2; D is perhaps TRBD2 (7 bases). Germline CDR1 reads MNHEY; CDR2 reads SMNVEV (reference sequence). The V gene lost 0 bases and the J gene lost 0 bases, with 11 bases spanning the gap. The CDR3 runs 17 residues. The CDR3 here is CASSLSAGAPNTGELFF. CDR3 bases: TGTGCCAGCAGTTTATCCGCGGGGGCGCCGAACACCGGGGAGCTGTTTTTT.

V and J are TRBV5-4 and TRBJ1-1; 8 positions agree with TRBD1. The CDR3 is made up of 14 amino acids. J was trimmed by 2 bases and V by 5 bases; bases with no gene match: 5. Germline V CDR1 and CDR2: SGHNT, YYREEE (reference sequence). The chain's CDR3 is CASRLGQDNTEAFF. In DNA form, the CDR3 reads TGTGCCAGCAGACTGGGACAGGATAACACTGAAGCTTTCTTT.

The gene calls are TRBV28 and TRBJ1-4; 11 bases line up with TRBD1. Germline V gene lookup returns CDR1 MDHEN and CDR2 SYDVKM. Trimming at V came to 6 bases and at J to 7 bases, leaving 13 bases not matched to a gene. The CDR3 consists of 17 residues. In DNA, the CDR3 is TGTGCCAGCAGCCCCGGGGACAGGGGGGCGAGGAGTGAAAAACTGTTTTTT. This translates into CASSPGDRGARSEKLFF. The variable domain in full, completed from reference TRBV28 and TRBJ1-4, reads DVKVTQSSRYLVKRTGEKVFLECVQDMDHENMFWYRQDPGLGLRLIYFSYDVKMKEKGDIPEGYSVSREKKERFSLILESASTNQTSMYLCASSPGDRGARSEKLFFGSGTQLSVL.

The chain couples TRBV19 to TRBJ1-5; D possibly corresponds to TRBD1 (6 bases). The V and J ends lost 5 bases and 1 base respectively, with 12 bases between them. There are 15 residues in the CDR3. CDR1 is LNHDA and CDR2 is SQIVND in the germline V gene (reference sequence). The CDR3 loop is CASSLGQKSNQPQHF. CDR3 DNA: TGTGCCAGTAGTCTAGGACAGAAAAGCAATCAGCCCCAGCATTTT.

J is TRBJ1-1 and V is TRBV7-4; 7 bases are a match to TRBD1. V was pared by 5 bases and J by 0 bases, with 18 bases of the junction left unmatched. This CDR3 comprises 19 residues. Germline assignment: CDR1 SGHVT and CDR2 SQSDAQ. The CDR3 region has the DNA TGTGCCAGCAGCGCTCCGGACAGGCTCTCAGTTATTTTGAACACTGAAGCTTTCTTT. It encodes CASSAPDRLSVILNTEAFF.

The V gene is TRBV6-1, the J gene TRBJ1-1; no reliable D call. From germline, CDR1 is MNHNS and CDR2 SASEGT. The CDR3 sequence is 17 residues long. V shed 3 bases and J shed 6 bases, with 23 bases lying between them. CDR3 nucleotides: TGTGCCAGCAGTGACCAAAAACAAGGCGGGGTGAGGGCTGAAGCTTTCTTT. As protein: CASSDQKQGGVRAEAFF.